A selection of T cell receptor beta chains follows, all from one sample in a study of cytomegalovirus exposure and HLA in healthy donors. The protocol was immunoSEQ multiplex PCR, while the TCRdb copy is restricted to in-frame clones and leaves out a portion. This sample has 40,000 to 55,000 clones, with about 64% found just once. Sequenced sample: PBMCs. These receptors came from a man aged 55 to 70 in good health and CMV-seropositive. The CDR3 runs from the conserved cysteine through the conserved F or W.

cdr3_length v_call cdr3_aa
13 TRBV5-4 CASSLDRNQPQHF
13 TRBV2 CASSGSREETQYF
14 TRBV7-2 CASSPGTAGTEAFF
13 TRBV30 CAWGRDRDYGYTF
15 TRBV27 CASSMRMERTVGYTF
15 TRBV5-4 CASSPPWSSQETQYF
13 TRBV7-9 CASSRDYSYEQYF
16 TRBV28 CASSSYSGRALETQYF
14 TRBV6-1 CASGELAGQETQYF
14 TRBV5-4 CASSPDRGGNEQFF
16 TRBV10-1 CASSELRSSNTGELFF
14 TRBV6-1 CASSATGVGEKLFF
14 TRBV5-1 CASSPGLADNEQFF
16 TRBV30 CAWSVLFLAEKETQYF
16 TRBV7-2 CASSLGPSGSGDEQFF
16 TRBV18 CASSPAGTSPSYEQYF
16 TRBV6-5 CASSYRLAGGPHEQYF
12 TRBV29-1 CSVRTGNTEAFF
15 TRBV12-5 CASGLGGTPTYEQYF
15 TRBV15 CATSRGEGFTGELFF
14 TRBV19 CASKGLAEYNEQFF
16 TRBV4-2 CASSQAASGGGYEQYF
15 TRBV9 CASSVETSEAETQYF
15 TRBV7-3 CASSAPETDNNEQFF
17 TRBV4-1 CASSQPRTSGNRETQYF
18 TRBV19 CAPAPTGRRGSTLYEQYF
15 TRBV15 CATSRDRGANTEAFF
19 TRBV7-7 CASSLNAVGGRYSNQPQHF
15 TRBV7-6 CASSPRQGMNTEAFF
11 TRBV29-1 CSVEEHNEQFF
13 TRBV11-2 CASSLSNRETQYF
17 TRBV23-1 CASAGGPLRSGANVLTF
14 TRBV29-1 CSVGGGQHADTQYF
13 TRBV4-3 CASSQGASGEQFF
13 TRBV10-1 CASSPGVGGTQYF